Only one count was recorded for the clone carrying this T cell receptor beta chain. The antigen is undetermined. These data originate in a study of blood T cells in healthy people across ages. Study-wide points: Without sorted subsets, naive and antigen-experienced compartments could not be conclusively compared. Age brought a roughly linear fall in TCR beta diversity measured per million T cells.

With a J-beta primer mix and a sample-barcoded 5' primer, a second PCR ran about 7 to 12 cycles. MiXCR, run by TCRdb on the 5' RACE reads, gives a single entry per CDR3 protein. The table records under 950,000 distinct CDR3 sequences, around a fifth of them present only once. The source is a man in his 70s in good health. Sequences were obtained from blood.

The CDR3 DNA sequence: TGTGCCAGCAGTTTTTCCGAAATTAGCACAGATGCGGAGTATTTT. The encoded protein is CASSFSEISTDAEYF. The V call is TRBV12-3 or TRBV12-4, the J call TRBJ2-3, with no clear D. V dropped 3 bases and J dropped 13 bases, with 23 bases sitting between them. The CDR3 length is 15 residues.